Below, 14 T cell receptor beta chains from the same sample are listed, as sequenced in a study of OX40 agonist ivuxolimab in advanced cancers. Produced via immunoSEQ multiplex PCR; TCRdb's table is partial and in-frame only. The sample records more than 65,000 clones, roughly 84% being singletons. The specimen comprised CD4+ or CD8+ T cells sorted from blood, sampled in a trial of the OX40 agonist ivuxolimab. The receptor set was obtained from an adult with an advanced solid tumor such as melanoma, head and neck, liver or kidney cancer.

CDR3 region: CASSQGTSANEQFF. The DNA for the CDR3 is TGTGCCAGCAGCCAAGGGACTAGCGCCAATGAGCAGTTCTTC. This rearrangement joins TRBV7-9 to TRBJ2-1; 10 bases line up with TRBD2. This CDR3 region has 14 residues. V lost 5 bases, J lost 6 bases, and 4 bases stayed unmatched. Germline loops: CDR1 SEHNR, CDR2 FQNEAQ (reference sequence).

CDR3 amino acids: CASSETVRKFF. The CDR3 bases are TGTGCCAGCAGTGAGACCGTTAGAAAGTTCTTC. V gene TRBV6-5 combines with J gene TRBJ2-1; no reliable D call. Germline values: CDR1 MNHEY, CDR2 SVGAGI. The CDR3 has 11 amino acids. The V gene lost 5 bases and the J gene lost 14 bases, with 13 bases spanning the gap.

The chain recombines TRBV7-3 with TRBJ1-1; TRBD1 might be the D (5 bases). In germline, CDR1 is SGHTA, CDR2 FQGTGA. The CDR3 spans 15 residues. Trimming stripped 0 bases from V and 1 base from J, with 9 bases between. DNA of the CDR3: TGTGCCAGCAGCTTAACGCCCGGGGGGAACACTGAAGCTTTCTTT. This translates into CASSLTPGGNTEAFF.

The rearrangement uses TRBV7-2 and TRBJ1-2; D is ambiguous. V was clipped by 5 bases and J by 0 bases, with 10 bases between them. The CDR3 consists of 14 residues. Germline V gene sequence: CDR1 SGHTA, CDR2 FQGNSA. CDR3 DNA sequence: TGTGCCAGCAGCGAAAGGAGAGCTAACTATGGCTACACCTTC. Translated: CASSERRANYGYTF.

CDR3 residues: CASSVDGEKLFF. The DNA for the CDR3 is TGTGCCAGCTCCGTGGACGGGGAAAAACTGTTTTTT. J is TRBJ1-4 and V is TRBV18; D gene ambiguous. The V end lost 6 bases, the J end lost 8 bases, and 10 bases lay between the germline ends. Germline values: CDR1 KGHSH, CDR2 LQKENI. The CDR3 is made up of 12 amino acids.

This chain uses TRBV28 with TRBJ1-1, with TRBD1 matching 7 bases. Germline CDR1 reads MDHEN; CDR2 reads SYDVKM. The CDR3 sequence is 16 residues long. J gave up 3 bases and V 7 bases, and 14 bases lay outside the gene matches. DNA of the CDR3: TGTGCCAGCATATCCGGTGACAGGGAGTGGTACACTGAAGCTTTCTTT. Translating gives CASISGDREWYTEAFF.

The V and J genes are TRBV18 and TRBJ2-2; a possible D gene is TRBD2 (7 bases). V shed 4 bases and J shed 1 base, with 13 bases lying between them. The germline V gene encodes CDR1 KGHSH and CDR2 LQKENI. CDR3 length: 16 amino acids. The CDR3 loop reads CASSQTGGENTGELFF. Here the CDR3 DNA reads TGTGCCAGCTCACAAACGGGGGGCGAGAACACCGGGGAGCTGTTTTTT.

The V and J genes are TRBV20-1 and TRBJ2-7, with D perhaps matching TRBD2 (5 bases). The CDR3 totals 11 residues. The germline V gene has CDR1 DFQATT and CDR2 SNEGSKA (reference sequence). V gave up 8 bases and J gave up 3 bases, with 11 bases separating them. The CDR3 DNA reads as TGCAGTTCCCGGACTGTCTACGAGCAGTACTTC. This sequence encodes CSSRTVYEQYF.

This rearrangement joins TRBV15 to TRBJ2-6; the D is unclear. There are 16 residues in the CDR3. Germline CDR1 LNHNV, CDR2 YYDKDF (reference sequence). V lost 0 bases to trimming and J lost 0 bases, with 6 bases between them. The CDR3 bases are TGTGCCACCAGCAGAGATTACAGCTCTGGGGCCAACGTCCTGACTTTC. Its translation: CATSRDYSSGANVLTF.

The sample holds a few counts of this clone. The V and J genes are TRBV29-1 and TRBJ1-1; D remains ambiguous. V dropped 6 bases and J dropped 2 bases, with 4 bases sitting between them. Per the germline V gene, CDR1 is SQVTM and CDR2 is ANQGSEA. The CDR3 is 10 amino acids. The CDR3 is CSVSNTEAFF. CDR3 nucleotide sequence: TGCAGCGTGTCCAACACTGAAGCTTTCTTT.

The genes are TRBV11-3 and TRBJ1-3, with D unresolved. Trimming removed 2 bases from V and 0 bases from J, with 11 bases in between. Looked up from germline, CDR1 is SGHNT and CDR2 is YENEEA. There are 16 residues in the CDR3. CDR3 sequence: CASSLRAATSGNTIYF. CDR3 DNA: TGTGCCAGCAGCTTAAGGGCGGCGACCTCTGGAAACACCATATATTTT.

For the CDR3, the DNA is TGCGCCAGCAGCCGGAACCGGGACAGGGCGTACAATGAGCAGTTCTTC. Its translation: CASSRNRDRAYNEQFF. V gene TRBV4-3 combines with J gene TRBJ2-1, with 9 bases fitting TRBD1. The CDR3 is made up of 16 amino acids. V trimming: 4 bases; J trimming: 4 bases; junction bases outside the gene matches: 8. Germline values: CDR1 LGHNA, CDR2 YSLEER.

The chain links TRBV5-1 to TRBJ2-5; 15 bases align to TRBD2. Trimming removed 4 bases from V and 10 bases from J; junction bases left unmatched: 11. The V gene's germline CDR1 is SGHRS and CDR2 YFSETQ. The CDR3 has 16 amino acids. CDR3 sequence: CASSPWTSGRARDQYF. Here the CDR3 DNA reads TGCGCCAGCAGCCCTTGGACTAGCGGGAGGGCAAGAGACCAGTACTTC.

The chain couples TRBV28 to TRBJ1-2; 7 bases line up with TRBD1. Trimming removed 5 bases from V and 2 bases from J; junction bases left unmatched: 8. Germline CDR1 MDHEN, CDR2 SYDVKM. The CDR3 loop spans 15 amino acids. CDR3 residues: CASSIRGDWNYGYTF. The CDR3 DNA sequence: TGTGCCAGCAGTATCAGGGGGGATTGGAACTATGGCTACACCTTC.